A selection of T cell receptor beta chains follows, all from one sample in a study of blood T cell repertoires in COVID-19. The table came from immunoSEQ multiplex PCR; TCRdb's copy has only in-frame clones and leaves some out. The data contain a few hundred thousand clones, over 85% of them singletons. The sample was PBMCs or T cells enriched from blood (not recorded which). These receptors all come from a woman aged 60-75 years who had recovered from COVID-19. Both conserved end residues are part of each CDR3. Fields, in order: V gene, clone size, D gene, J gene, CDR3 protein, CDR3 DNA. The D gene is left open where the match is weak. Only part of the rows carry a size: once, few, many, or a class if the clone is expanded.

TRBV5-1	-	TRBD1	TRBJ1-2	CASRPPTGVHGYGYTF	TGCGCCAGCAGGCCCCCGACAGGGGTGCACGGCTACGGCTACACCTTC
TRBV28	-	-	TRBJ2-7	CASTIGGGGYEQYF	TGTGCCAGCACCATAGGAGGGGGCGGGTACGAGCAGTACTTC
TRBV11-2	few	TRBD1	TRBJ1-2	CASSLLGSTGESVYGYTF	TGTGCCAGCAGCTTATTAGGGTCGACAGGGGAAAGCGTCTATGGCTACACCTTC
TRBV3-1/TRBV3-2	-	-	TRBJ2-5	CASSQPGTFQETQYF	TGTGCCAGCAGCCAACCTGGGACTTTCCAAGAGACCCAGTACTTC
TRBV4-1	-	-	TRBJ1-2	CASSQADSRLGYTF	TGCGCCAGCAGCCAAGCGGACTCACGCCTAGGCTACACCTTC
TRBV10-3	-	TRBD1	TRBJ2-5	CASWTGGRETQYF	TGTGCCAGCTGGACAGGGGGCCGGGAGACCCAGTACTTC
TRBV6-5	-	-	TRBJ1-1	CASSYSSNTEAFF	TGTGCCAGCAGTTACTCGAGCAACACTGAAGCTTTCTTT
TRBV29-1	-	TRBD2	TRBJ2-5	CSVEGREREYETQYF	TGCAGCGTTGAAGGGAGGGAGCGGGAGTACGAGACCCAGTACTTC
TRBV28	once	-	TRBJ1-2	CASVSGAYGYTF	TGTGCCAGCGTGTCAGGTGCTTATGGCTACACCTTC
TRBV4-2	-	TRBD2	TRBJ2-1	CASSRTSGNLNEQFF	TGTGCCAGCAGCCGGACTAGCGGAAACCTCAATGAGCAGTTCTTC
TRBV7-6	-	TRBD2	TRBJ2-5	CASSPLWTSGGPYGTQYF	TGTGCCAGCAGCCCGCTGTGGACTAGCGGGGGGCCCTATGGGACCCAGTACTTC
TRBV9	-	-	TRBJ1-6	CASSVAPRRDSPLHF	TGTGCCAGCAGCGTAGCCCCCCGTCGGGATTCACCCCTCCACTTT
TRBV27	-	-	TRBJ2-1	CASTHAGRENEQFF	TGTGCCAGCACCCACGCGGGTCGTGAGAATGAGCAGTTCTTC
TRBV5-6	-	-	TRBJ1-2	CASSSGGNYGYTF	TGTGCCAGCAGCTCGGGAGGGAACTATGGCTACACCTTC